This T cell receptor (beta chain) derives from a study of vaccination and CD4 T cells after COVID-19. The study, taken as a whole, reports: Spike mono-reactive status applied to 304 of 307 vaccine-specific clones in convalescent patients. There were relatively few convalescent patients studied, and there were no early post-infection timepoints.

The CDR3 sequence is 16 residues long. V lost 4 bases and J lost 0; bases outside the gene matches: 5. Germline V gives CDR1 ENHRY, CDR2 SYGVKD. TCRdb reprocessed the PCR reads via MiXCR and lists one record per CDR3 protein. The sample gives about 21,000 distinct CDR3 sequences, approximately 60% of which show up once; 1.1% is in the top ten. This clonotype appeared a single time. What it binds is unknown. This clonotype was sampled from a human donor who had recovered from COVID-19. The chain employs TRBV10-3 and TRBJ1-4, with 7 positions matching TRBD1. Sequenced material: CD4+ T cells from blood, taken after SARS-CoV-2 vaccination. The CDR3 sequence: CAISANRGATNEKLFF. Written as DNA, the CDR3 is TGTGCCATCAGTGCGAACAGGGGTGCAACTAATGAAAAACTGTTTTTT.